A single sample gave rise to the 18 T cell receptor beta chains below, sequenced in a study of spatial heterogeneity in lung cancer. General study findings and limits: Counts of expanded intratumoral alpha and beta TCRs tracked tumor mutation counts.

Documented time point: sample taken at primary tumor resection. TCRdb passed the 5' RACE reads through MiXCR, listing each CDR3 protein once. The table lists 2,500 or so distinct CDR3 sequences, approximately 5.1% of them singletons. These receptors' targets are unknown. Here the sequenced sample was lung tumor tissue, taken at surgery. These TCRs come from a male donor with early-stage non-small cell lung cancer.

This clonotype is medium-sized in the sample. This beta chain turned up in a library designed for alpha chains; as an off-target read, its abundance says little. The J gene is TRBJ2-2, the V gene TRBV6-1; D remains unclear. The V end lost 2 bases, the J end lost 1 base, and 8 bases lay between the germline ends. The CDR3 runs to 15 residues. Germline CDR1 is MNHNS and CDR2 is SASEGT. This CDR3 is CASSESTQNTGELFF. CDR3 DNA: TGTGCCAGCAGTGAAAGTACACAGAACACCGGGGAGCTGTTTTTT.

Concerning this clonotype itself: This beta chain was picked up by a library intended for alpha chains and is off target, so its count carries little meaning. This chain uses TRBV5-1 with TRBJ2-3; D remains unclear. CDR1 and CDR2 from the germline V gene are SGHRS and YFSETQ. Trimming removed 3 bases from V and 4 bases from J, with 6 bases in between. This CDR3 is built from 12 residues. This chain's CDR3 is CASSWAADTQYF. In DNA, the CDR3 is TGCGCCAGCAGCTGGGCGGCAGATACGCAGTATTTT.

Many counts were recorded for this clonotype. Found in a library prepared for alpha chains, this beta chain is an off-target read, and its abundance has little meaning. As DNA, the CDR3 is TGTGCCAGCAGGGTAGGACTAGCGGTGACGAACACCGGGGAGCTGTTTTTT. Its protein is CASRVGLAVTNTGELFF. The V gene is TRBV2, the J gene TRBJ2-2; 10 nucleotides agree with TRBD2. V shed 6 bases and J 0 bases; nucleotides not matched to a gene: 7. The CDR3 runs to 17 residues. Looked up from germline, CDR1 is SNHLY and CDR2 is FYNNEI.

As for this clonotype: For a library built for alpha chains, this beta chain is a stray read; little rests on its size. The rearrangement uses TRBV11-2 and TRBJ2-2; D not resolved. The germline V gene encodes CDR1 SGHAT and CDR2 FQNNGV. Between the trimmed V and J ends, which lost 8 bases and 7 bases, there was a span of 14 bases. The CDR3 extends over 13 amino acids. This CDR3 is CASSSTGIGELFF. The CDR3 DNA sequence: TGTGCCAGCTCCAGTACTGGGATCGGGGAGCTGTTTTTT.

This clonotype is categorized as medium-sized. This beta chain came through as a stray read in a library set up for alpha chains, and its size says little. The CDR3 protein is CASSYSNHRVNTEAFF. The CDR3 coding sequence is TGTGCCAGCAGTTACTCGAATCACAGGGTGAACACTGAAGCTTTCTTT. The chain carries TRBV6-2 or TRBV6-3 and TRBJ1-1, with D possibly being TRBD1 (6 bases). Germline V gene lookup returns CDR1 MNHEY and CDR2 SVGEGT. The CDR3 has 16 amino acids. V lost 0 bases to trimming and J lost 0 bases, with 11 bases between them.

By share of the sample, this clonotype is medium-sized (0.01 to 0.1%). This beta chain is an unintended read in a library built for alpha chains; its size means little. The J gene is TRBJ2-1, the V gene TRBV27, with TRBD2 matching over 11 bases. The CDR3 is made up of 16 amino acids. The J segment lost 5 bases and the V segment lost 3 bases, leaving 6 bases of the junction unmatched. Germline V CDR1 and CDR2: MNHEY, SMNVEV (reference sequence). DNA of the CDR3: TGTGCCAGCAGTTTCTTAGCGGGGGGGATGAACAATGAGCAGTTCTTC. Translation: CASSFLAGGMNNEQFF.

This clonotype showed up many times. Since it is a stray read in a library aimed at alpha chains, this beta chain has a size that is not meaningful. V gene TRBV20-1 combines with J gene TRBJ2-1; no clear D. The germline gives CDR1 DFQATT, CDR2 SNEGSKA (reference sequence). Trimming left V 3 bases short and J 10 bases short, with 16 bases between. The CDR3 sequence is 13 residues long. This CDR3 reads CSASLTPSEEQFF. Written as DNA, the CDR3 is TGCAGTGCTAGTTTGACACCGTCGGAGGAGCAGTTCTTC.

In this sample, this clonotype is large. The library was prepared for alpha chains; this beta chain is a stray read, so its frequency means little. For the CDR3, the DNA is TGTGCCAGTAGTAATGGGGCCTCCGGGACAGGGAATCAGCCCCAGCATTTT. Translation: CASSNGASGTGNQPQHF. The J gene is TRBJ1-5, the V gene TRBV19; 9 bases are shared with TRBD1. Germline V gene lookup returns CDR1 LNHDA and CDR2 SQIVND (reference sequence). The CDR3 loop spans 17 amino acids. The V and J ends lost 4 bases and 4 bases, in that order; junction bases with no gene match: 11.

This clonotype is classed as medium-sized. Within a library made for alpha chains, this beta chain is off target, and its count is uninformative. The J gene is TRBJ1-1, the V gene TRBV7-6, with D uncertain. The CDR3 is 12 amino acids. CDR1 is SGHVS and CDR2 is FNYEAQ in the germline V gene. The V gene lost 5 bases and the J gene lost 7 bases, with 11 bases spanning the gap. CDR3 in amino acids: CASSPGLLEAFF. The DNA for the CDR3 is TGTGCCAGCAGCCCGGGCCTTCTTGAAGCTTTCTTT.

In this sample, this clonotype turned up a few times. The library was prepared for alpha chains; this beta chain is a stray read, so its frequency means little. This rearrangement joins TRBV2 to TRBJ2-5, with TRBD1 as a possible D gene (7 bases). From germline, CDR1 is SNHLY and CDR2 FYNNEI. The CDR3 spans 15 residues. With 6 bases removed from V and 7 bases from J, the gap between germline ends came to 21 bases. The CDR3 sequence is CASSPTGAGAGTQYF. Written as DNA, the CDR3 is TGTGCCAGCAGCCCCACAGGGGCCGGAGCGGGGACCCAGTACTTC.

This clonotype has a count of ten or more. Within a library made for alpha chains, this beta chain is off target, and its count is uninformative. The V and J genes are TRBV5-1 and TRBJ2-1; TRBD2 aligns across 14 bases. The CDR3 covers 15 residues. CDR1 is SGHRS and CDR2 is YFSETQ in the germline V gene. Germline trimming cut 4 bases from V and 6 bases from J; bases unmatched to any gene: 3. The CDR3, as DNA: TGCGCCAGCAGCCGGGGGACTAGCGGGGGCAATGAGCAGTTCTTC. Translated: CASSRGTSGGNEQFF. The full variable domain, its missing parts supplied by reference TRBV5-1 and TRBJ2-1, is KAGVTQTPRYLIKTRGQQVTLSCSPISGHRSVSWYQQTPGQGLQFLFEYFSETQRNKGNFPGRFSGRQFSNSRSEMNVSTLELGDSALYLCASSRGTSGGNEQFFGPGTRLTVL.

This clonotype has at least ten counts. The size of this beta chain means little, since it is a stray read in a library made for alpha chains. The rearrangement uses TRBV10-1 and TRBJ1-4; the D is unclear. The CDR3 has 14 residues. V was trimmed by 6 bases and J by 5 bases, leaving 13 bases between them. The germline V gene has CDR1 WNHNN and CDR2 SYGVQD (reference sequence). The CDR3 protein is CASSPGWGNEKLFF. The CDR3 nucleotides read TGCGCCAGCAGCCCCGGCTGGGGAAATGAAAAACTGTTTTTT.

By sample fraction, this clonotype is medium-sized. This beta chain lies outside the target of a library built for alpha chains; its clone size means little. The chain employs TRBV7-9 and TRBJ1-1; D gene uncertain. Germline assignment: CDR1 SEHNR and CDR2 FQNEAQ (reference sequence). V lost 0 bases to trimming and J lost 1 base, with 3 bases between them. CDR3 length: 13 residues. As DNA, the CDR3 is TGTGCCAGCAGCTTAGCCGGGAACACTGAAGCTTTCTTT. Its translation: CASSLAGNTEAFF.

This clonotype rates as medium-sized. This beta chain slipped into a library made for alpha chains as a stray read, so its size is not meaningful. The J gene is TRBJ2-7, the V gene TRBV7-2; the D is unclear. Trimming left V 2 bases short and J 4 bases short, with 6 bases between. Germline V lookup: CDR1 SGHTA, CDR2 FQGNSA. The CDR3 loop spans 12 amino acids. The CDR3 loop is CASSLSGYEQYF. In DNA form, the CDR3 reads TGTGCCAGCAGCTTATCCGGGTACGAGCAGTACTTC.

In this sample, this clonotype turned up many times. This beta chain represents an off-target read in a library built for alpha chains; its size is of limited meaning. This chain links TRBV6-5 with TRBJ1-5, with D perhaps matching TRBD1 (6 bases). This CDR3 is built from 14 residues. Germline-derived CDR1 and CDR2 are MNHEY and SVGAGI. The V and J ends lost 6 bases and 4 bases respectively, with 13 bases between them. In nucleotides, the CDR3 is TGTGCCAGCAGAATTCGAACAGGGAATCAGCCCCAGCATTTT. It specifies CASRIRTGNQPQHF.

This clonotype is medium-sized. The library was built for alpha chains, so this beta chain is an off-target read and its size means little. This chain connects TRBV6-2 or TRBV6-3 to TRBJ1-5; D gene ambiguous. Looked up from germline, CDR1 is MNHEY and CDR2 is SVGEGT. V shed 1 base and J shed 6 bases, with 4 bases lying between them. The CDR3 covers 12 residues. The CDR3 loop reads CASSYWGQPQHF. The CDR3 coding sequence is TGTGCCAGCAGTTACTGGGGTCAGCCCCAGCATTTT.

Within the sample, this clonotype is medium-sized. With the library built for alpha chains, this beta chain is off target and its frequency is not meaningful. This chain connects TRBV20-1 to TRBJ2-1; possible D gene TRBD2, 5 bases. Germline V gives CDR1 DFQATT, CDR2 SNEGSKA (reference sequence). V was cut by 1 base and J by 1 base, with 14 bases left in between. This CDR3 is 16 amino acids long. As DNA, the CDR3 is TGCAGTGCTAGAGGGTTACTAGTGTGGTCCTACAATGAGCAGTTCTTC. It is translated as CSARGLLVWSYNEQFF.

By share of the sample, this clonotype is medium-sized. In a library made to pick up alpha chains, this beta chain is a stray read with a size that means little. CDR3 coding DNA: TGTGCCAGCAGCTACGGGGACCAAGAGACCCAGTACTTC. Translated, it gives CASSYGDQETQYF. The V call is TRBV11-2, the J call TRBJ2-5; tentatively, D is TRBD2 (5 bases). Germline lookup yields CDR1 SGHAT and CDR2 FQNNGV. Trimming removed 4 bases at V and 0 bases at J, with 6 bases between. This CDR3 region has 13 residues.